Shown below are 4 T cell receptor beta chains from a single sample sequenced in a study of cytomegalovirus exposure and HLA in healthy donors. Use of 60 Vbeta and 13 Jbeta primers characterized the PCR. Assay: immunoSEQ multiplex PCR; the TCRdb copy retains only in-frame clones and omits some. The table includes more than 100,000 clones, nearly 80% detected once. Input material: PBMCs. Receptor source: a male donor in good health and CMV-seronegative.

This chain joins TRBV12-5 and TRBJ2-5; a possible D gene is TRBD2 (6 bases). Trimming left V 7 bases short and J 2 bases short, with 17 bases between. The CDR3 runs 15 residues. CDR1 and CDR2 from the germline V gene are LGHNT and FRNRAP. Here the CDR3 reads CASALGAGRQETQYF. The CDR3 DNA reads as TGTGCTAGTGCCCTCGGGGCGGGGAGACAAGAGACCCAGTACTTC.

V is TRBV5-1 and J is TRBJ2-5, with 9 bases lining up with TRBD1. The CDR3 has 14 residues. V shed 4 bases, J shed 3 bases, and the junction held 4 bases outside the gene matches. Germline-derived CDR1 and CDR2 are SGHRS and YFSETQ. The CDR3 here is CASSRDRVEETQYF. CDR3 sequence (DNA): TGCGCCAGCAGCCGGGACAGGGTCGAAGAGACCCAGTACTTC.

The gene calls are TRBV11-3 and TRBJ1-1, with D perhaps TRBD1 (6 bases). Trimming removed 3 bases at V and 4 bases at J, with 12 bases between. The CDR3 has 14 residues. Germline CDR1 SGHNT, CDR2 YENEEA. CDR3 sequence (DNA): TGTGCCAGCAGCTTTGAACAGGGTGTCACTGAAGCTTTCTTT. It specifies CASSFEQGVTEAFF.

In nucleotides, the CDR3 is TGTGCCAGCAGTCCGTTGGGACTTTTAAGCACAGATACGCAGTATTTT. Residues: CASSPLGLLSTDTQYF. The chain is built from TRBV28 and TRBJ2-3, with D maybe TRBD2 (6 bases). CDR3 length: 16 amino acids. V gave up 5 bases and J gave up 0 bases, with 15 bases separating them. Germline values: CDR1 MDHEN, CDR2 SYDVKM.